This TCR beta chain derives from a study of OX40 agonist ivuxolimab in advanced cancers. The assay was immunoSEQ multiplex PCR, and TCRdb's table has in-frame clones only and misses some. Here the sample spans 60,000 to 100,000 clones, roughly 80% being singletons. The germline V gene has CDR1 SQVTM and CDR2 ANQGSEA. The CDR3 length is 14 residues. V was clipped by 6 bases and J by 2 bases; unmatched bases: 7. The specimen was CD4+ or CD8+ T cells sorted from blood, collected in a trial of the OX40 agonist ivuxolimab. This clonotype was obtained from an adult with an advanced solid tumor such as melanoma, head and neck, liver or kidney cancer. The chain joins TRBV29-1 to TRBJ1-3; 7 bases agree with TRBD1. The CDR3 DNA follows: TGCAGCGTCGACCGCGGACAGGCTGGAAACACCATATATTTT. Residues: CSVDRGQAGNTIYF.